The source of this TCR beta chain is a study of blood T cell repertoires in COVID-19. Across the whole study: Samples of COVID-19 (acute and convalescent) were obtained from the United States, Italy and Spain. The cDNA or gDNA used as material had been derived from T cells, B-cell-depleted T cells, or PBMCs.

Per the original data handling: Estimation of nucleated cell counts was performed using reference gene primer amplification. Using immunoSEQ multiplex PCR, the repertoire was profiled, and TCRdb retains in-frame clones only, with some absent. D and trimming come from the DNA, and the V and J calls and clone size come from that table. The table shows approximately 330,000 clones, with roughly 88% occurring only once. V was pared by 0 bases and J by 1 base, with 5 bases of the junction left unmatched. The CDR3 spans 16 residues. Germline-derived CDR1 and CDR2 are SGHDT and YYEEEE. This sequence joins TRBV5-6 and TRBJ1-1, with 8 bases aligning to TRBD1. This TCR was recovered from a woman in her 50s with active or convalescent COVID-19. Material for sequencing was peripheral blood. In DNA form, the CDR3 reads TGTGCCAGCAGCTTGGTTGACAGGGGATGGAACACTGAAGCTTTCTTT. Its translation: CASSLVDRGWNTEAFF.